The 26 T cell receptor beta chains below come from one sample, sequenced in a study of cytomegalovirus exposure and HLA in healthy donors. The PCR had 60 Vbeta and 13 Jbeta primers. This table comes from immunoSEQ multiplex PCR, and its TCRdb copy is limited to in-frame clones, with some not included. This table has a few hundred thousand clones, under 90% appearing once. The sample was PBMCs. These receptors were collected from a girl aged 2 to 9 in good health and CMV-seronegative.

The chain recombines TRBV9 with TRBJ2-1, with TRBD2 matching 10 bases. This CDR3 region has 16 residues. With V trimmed by 1 base and J by 10 bases, 11 bases remained unmatched. The germline CDR1 and CDR2 sequences are SGDLS and YYNGEE. The CDR3 loop reads CASSVMSSGRVGEQFF. DNA for the CDR3: TGTGCCAGCAGCGTAATGTCTAGCGGGAGAGTGGGGGAGCAGTTCTTC.

The gene calls are TRBV4-1 and TRBJ2-1, with TRBD2 matching 8 bases. V trimming: 4 bases; J trimming: 0 bases; junction bases outside the gene matches: 5. The CDR3 is 16 amino acids. The germline V gene encodes CDR1 MGHRA and CDR2 YSYEKL. The CDR3 reads CASSRKSGSSYNEQFF. CDR3 in DNA: TGCGCCAGCAGCCGGAAAAGCGGGAGCTCCTACAATGAGCAGTTCTTC.

The rearrangement joins TRBV2 to TRBJ2-1; weak D call: TRBD2 (5 bases). The CDR3 has 11 amino acids. Germline V gives CDR1 SNHLY, CDR2 FYNNEI. V shed 3 bases and J shed 8 bases, with 5 bases lying between them. The CDR3 is CASSEGDEQFF. The CDR3 DNA follows: TGTGCCAGCAGTGAGGGAGATGAGCAGTTCTTC.

On this clone: An end of the junction does not agree with germline; a read error may underlie this. This chain links TRBV18 with TRBJ2-7; TRBD1 matches at 7 bases. The germline gives CDR1 KGHSH, CDR2 LQKENI. This CDR3 region has 13 residues. In DNA form, the CDR3 reads TGTGCCAGCACACCGGGACAGAACTACGAGCAGTACTTC. Its translation: CASTPGQNYEQYF.

In DNA form, the CDR3 reads TGCGCCAGCAGGACTAGCGGGGGGCCAGATTGGGAGCAGTACTTC. This encodes CASRTSGGPDWEQYF. The gene calls are TRBV4-1 and TRBJ2-7, with TRBD2 matching 13 bases. This CDR3 contains 15 residues. After removal of 6 bases from V and 7 bases from J, the junction contained 9 bases not matched to a gene. In germline, CDR1 is MGHRA, CDR2 YSYEKL.

Only a few counts were recorded for this clone. Written as DNA, the CDR3 is TGTGCCACCAGCAGAGGTACGACGGTGGAGGCCGGGGAGCTGTTTTTT. Translating gives CATSRGTTVEAGELFF. This chain connects TRBV15 to TRBJ2-2, with D tentatively TRBD2 (5 bases). CDR1 and CDR2 (germline): LNHNV, YYDKDF (reference sequence). V dropped 1 base and J dropped 6 bases, with 15 bases sitting between them. The CDR3 consists of 16 residues.

The V gene is TRBV18, the J gene TRBJ2-1; possible D gene TRBD1, 5 bases. V gave up 0 bases and J gave up 15 bases, with 18 bases separating them. The CDR3 is 14 amino acids. Germline CDR1 reads KGHSH; CDR2 reads LQKENI. CDR3: CASSPPGQAQVSFF. The CDR3 DNA reads as TGTGCCAGCTCACCACCGGGGCAGGCCCAAGTGTCGTTCTTC.

The chain is built from TRBV4-1 and TRBJ2-1; D remains ambiguous. The germline V and J ends were trimmed by 1 base and 10 bases, with 5 bases remaining between them. Germline V gene sequence: CDR1 MGHRA, CDR2 YSYEKL. This CDR3 region has 11 residues. The chain's CDR3 is CASSQVGEQFF. The CDR3 DNA sequence: TGCGCCAGCAGCCAAGTGGGCGAGCAGTTCTTC.

The count of this clone is one. This chain joins TRBV30 and TRBJ2-1, with D maybe TRBD2 (6 bases). V lost 4 bases and J lost 0, with 10 bases in between. The CDR3 is 14 residues long. Germline loops: CDR1 GTSNPN, CDR2 SVGIG (reference sequence). The CDR3 DNA reads as TGTGCCTGGAATAGCGGAAGCTCCTACAATGAGCAGTTCTTC. Translating it yields CAWNSGSSYNEQFF.

This clone came up a few times. The rearrangement joins TRBV6-5 to TRBJ1-2; 7 bases are shared with TRBD1. Unmatched junction bases numbered 5, after V lost 3 bases and J lost 4 bases. The CDR3 runs 14 residues. Germline CDR1 reads MNHEY; CDR2 reads SVGAGI. CDR3 residues: CASSYSGTVYGYTF. The DNA of the CDR3 is TGTGCCAGCAGTTATTCCGGGACAGTCTATGGCTACACCTTC.

This sequence joins TRBV10-3 and TRBJ1-6; D is perhaps TRBD1 (5 bases). The V gene's germline CDR1 is ENHRY and CDR2 SYGVKD. The CDR3 is made up of 16 amino acids. Between the trimmed V and J ends, which lost 4 bases and 1 base, there was a span of 11 bases. CDR3 region: CAISVRVASYNSPLHF. CDR3 in DNA: TGTGCCATCAGTGTCAGGGTGGCATCCTATAATTCACCCCTCCACTTT.

This clone appeared a few times. This CDR3 is also generated by other DNA sequences in the sample. The rearrangement joins TRBV4-1 to TRBJ2-7; D may be TRBD1 (5 bases). The V gene's germline CDR1 is MGHRA and CDR2 YSYEKL. V lost 0 bases and J 4 bases, leaving 7 bases between the germline ends. There are 13 residues in the CDR3. For the CDR3, the DNA is TGCGCCAGCAGCCAAGAAGGGGCGTACGAGCAGTACTTC. It translates to CASSQEGAYEQYF.

This clone appeared a few times. The chain employs TRBV15 and TRBJ1-1; D perhaps matches TRBD1 (6 bases). Trimming pared 9 bases from V and 1 base from J, leaving 12 bases between. CDR1 is LNHNV, CDR2 YYDKDF, per germline (reference sequence). The CDR3 runs 13 residues. Here the CDR3 DNA reads TGTGCCACTGTGGGACATCCGAACACTGAAGCTTTCTTT. It encodes CATVGHPNTEAFF.

The rearrangement uses TRBV4-2 and TRBJ2-1; maybe TRBD2 (5 bases). Trimming shortened V by 1 base and J by 2 bases, and 9 bases separated the two germline ends. The CDR3 covers 15 residues. Per germline, CDR1 LGHNA and CDR2 YNFKEQ. The CDR3 DNA is TGTGCCAGCAGCCAAGCCCCTAGCACCTACAATGAGCAGTTCTTC. It codes for CASSQAPSTYNEQFF.

This sequence joins TRBV7-9 and TRBJ2-6, with 11 bases lining up with TRBD1. CDR3 length: 18 residues. V lost 5 bases to trimming and J lost 4 bases; unmatched junction nucleotides: 10. The germline CDR1 and CDR2 sequences are SEHNR and FQNEAQ (reference sequence). The CDR3 nucleotides read TGTGCCAGCAGCCCCCGGACAGGGGGCCCCTCCGGGGCCAACGTCCTGACTTTC. It translates to CASSPRTGGPSGANVLTF.

V gene TRBV7-9 combines with J gene TRBJ2-5; D is unresolved. V shed 5 bases and J shed 5 bases, with 9 bases lying between them. The CDR3 runs to 12 residues. Per germline, CDR1 SEHNR and CDR2 FQNEAQ (reference sequence). CDR3 DNA sequence: TGTGCCAGCAGCCGCTATTTTGAGACCCAGTACTTC. It specifies CASSRYFETQYF.

The rearrangement uses TRBV28 and TRBJ1-1; 8 nucleotides match TRBD1. The CDR3 has 14 amino acids. V lost 3 bases to trimming and J lost 8 bases; unmatched junction nucleotides: 8. The germline V gene encodes CDR1 MDHEN and CDR2 SYDVKM. The CDR3 reads CASSLTGAVAEAFF. CDR3 DNA: TGTGCCAGCAGTTTGACAGGGGCGGTTGCCGAAGCTTTCTTT.

CDR3 sequence reads: CASSGDFAGSYEQYF. CDR3 bases: TGTGCCAGCAGTGGGGATTTTGCAGGGTCCTACGAGCAGTACTTC. The chain is built from TRBV6-1 and TRBJ2-7; D is perhaps TRBD1 (5 bases). CDR3 length: 15 residues. Trimming removed 4 bases from V and 1 base from J, with 14 bases in between. The germline CDR1 and CDR2 sequences are MNHNS and SASEGT.

The J gene is TRBJ1-2, the V gene TRBV29-1; the D is unclear. Trimming stripped 4 bases from V and 5 bases from J, with 11 bases between. CDR3 length: 12 amino acids. Looked up from germline, CDR1 is SQVTM and CDR2 is ANQGSEA. The CDR3 DNA follows: TGCAGCGTTGCAGGAATTGTGTATGGCTACACCTTC. Translation gives CSVAGIVYGYTF.

This clone appeared a single time. The chain has TRBV7-9 and TRBJ1-6; D is perhaps TRBD1 (6 bases). This CDR3 contains 14 residues. Germline-derived CDR1 and CDR2 are SEHNR and FQNEAQ (reference sequence). The V end was cut by 4 bases, the J end by 7 bases, with 11 bases between. The CDR3 loop is CASSSGQWNSPLHF. The CDR3 nucleotides read TGTGCCAGCAGCTCCGGACAGTGGAATTCACCCCTCCACTTT. Combining the CDR3 with reference TRBV7-9 and TRBJ1-6 gives the whole variable domain DTGVSQNPRHKITKRGQNVTFRCDPISEHNRLYWYRQTLGQGPEFLTYFQNEAQLEKSRLLSDRFSAERPKGSFSTLEIQRTEQGDSAMYLCASSSGQWNSPLHFGNGTRLTVT.

In the case of this clone: At one end the junction does not follow the germline gene, possibly because of a read error. The V call is TRBV7-9, the J call TRBJ1-2; TRBD1 matches 10 bases. The CDR3 has 15 residues. Germline lookup yields CDR1 SEHNR and CDR2 FQNEAQ (reference sequence). The DNA of the CDR3 is TGTTCCAGCAGCCTCGGGACAGGGGACGTCTATGGCTACACCTTC. Translating gives CSSSLGTGDVYGYTF.

The chain is built from TRBV9 and TRBJ2-1, with a possible D match to TRBD2 (7 bases). The V gene lost 4 bases and the J gene lost 13 bases, with 18 bases spanning the gap. The germline V gene has CDR1 SGDLS and CDR2 YYNGEE. The CDR3 is made up of 13 amino acids. In nucleotides, the CDR3 is TGTGCCAGCAGCCCAACATGGGGGGGGCCCCAGTTCTTC. It is translated as CASSPTWGGPQFF.

The rearrangement uses TRBV25-1 and TRBJ2-1, with no clear D. The germline V gene has CDR1 MGHDK and CDR2 SYGVNS. The CDR3 has 16 residues. The V and J ends lost 1 base and 4 bases respectively, with 14 bases between them. In DNA, the CDR3 is TGTGCCAGCAGTGAATCCCTCTCGTTCGTTTACAATGAGCAGTTCTTC. Protein: CASSESLSFVYNEQFF.

This chain uses TRBV21-1 with TRBJ2-7; the DNA was not compared with TRBD2, the D call given in the table. TRBV21-1 is listed as a pseudogene. This CDR3 has 15 residues. The CDR3 loop reads CASRGLAGVTYEQYF. The CDR3 nucleotides are TGTGCCAGCAGGGGACTAGCGGGTGTTACCTACGAGCAGTACTTC.

This rearrangement joins TRBV7-8 to TRBJ1-5, with 8 bases matching TRBD1. The CDR3 sequence is 18 residues long. Germline CDR1 and CDR2: SGHVS and FQNEAQ. V lost 1 base, J lost 5 bases, and 13 bases stayed unmatched. The CDR3: CASSLGYQGAKLDQPQHF. DNA for the CDR3: TGTGCCAGCAGCTTAGGATATCAGGGGGCGAAGCTAGATCAGCCCCAGCATTTT.

This chain connects TRBV4-1 to TRBJ1-2; perhaps TRBD1 as D (6 bases). The germline gives CDR1 MGHRA, CDR2 YSYEKL. The V end was cut by 0 bases, the J end by 7 bases, with 9 bases between. This CDR3 comprises 13 residues. The CDR3 loop is CASSQERGGGYTF. The DNA of the CDR3 is TGCGCCAGCAGCCAAGAAAGGGGGGGTGGCTACACCTTC.